The T cell receptor (beta chain) described here comes from a study of post-analysis software for immune sequencing data (dated by TCRdb to between 2014 and 2017). As for the study more broadly: Disease courses on record covered relapsing-remitting, secondary progressive and progressive-relapsing multiple sclerosis, though some patients had no subtype annotation. The patient repertoires were set against ten to eleven previously published healthy control repertoires from donors whose ages ranged from roughly 6 to 27 years. A subset of samples was prepared in parallel using single-end sample barcoding, then pooled and co-amplified after Illumina adapter ligation.

CDR3 length: 13 amino acids, cysteine to phenylalanine. Only the CDR3 DNA stays, 39 bases, in frame from base 1. V is pared back by 5 bases and J by 7 bases, with 12 bases lying between the germline termini. Library preparation used PCR. TCRdb names Illumina HiSeq 2500 as the instrument used. Unique molecular identifiers were incorporated into TCR beta cDNA libraries to reduce PCR and sequencing biases. About 500,000 cDNA molecules were obtained for every 1 to 10 million input T cells, so each molecule roughly corresponded to one T cell. The patient libraries were prepared and sequenced with the same protocol used for the earlier healthy control dataset. Within a given batch, samples were prepared together, multiplexed and sequenced on the same HiSeq lane. The paper's data handling went like this. Raw barcoded reads were processed with MIGEC, discarding single-read molecular identifier groups before consensus assembly and CDR3 extraction. Clonotype tables were post-analysed with VDJtools, normalizing diversity by down-sampling all datasets to the smallest sample size. To correct batch-related cross-sample contamination, repertoire overlap clustering matched CDR3 amino acid sequences but not nucleotide sequences. TCRdb reprocessed the public reads (quality trimming at Q25 with fastp, clone calling with MiXCR) and kept in-frame beta chains. Each CDR3 protein gets just one entry, which takes the most common genes and DNA from the rows behind it. The V and J calls follow TCRdb's processing rather than the paper's. In all, the sample holds 650,000 to 900,000 distinct CDR3 sequences, and around 46% of those were seen once. Over 4.5% of the sample is held by the ten biggest clonotypes.

Study-level results and caveats: Strong co-clustering of samples prepared in the same batch was shown by direct clustering with F measure, prompting a batch-effect correction. Significantly higher frequencies in patients than in controls were found for roughly 5 TRBV segments, including TRBV5-6, TRBV5-1 and TRBV20-1. The control group was slightly older than the multiple sclerosis patient group. Normalized Chao1 diversity was significantly lower in multiple sclerosis patients than controls, suggesting substantial peripheral T-cell clonal expansion.

For this clonotype: Its binding antigen is unknown. No much larger clonotype is one base removed from it; base qualities were not supplied.

To demonstrate the VDJtools post-analysis software, TCR beta repertoires were profiled from the peripheral blood of over ten young patients with multiple sclerosis. Multiple sclerosis patients were children and adolescents aged about 6 to 17 years. The chain is encoded by TRBV12-3 or TRBV12-4 joined to TRBJ2-1; the D gene is not confidently resolved. Sequenced sample: blood. The receptor was derived from a girl aged 10 to 17 with multiple sclerosis. CDR3 loop: CASSSPLVNEQFF. The DNA reads as follows: TGTGCCAGCAGTAGCCCGCTTGTGAATGAGCAGTTCTTC.